One sample yielded the 22 T cell receptor beta chains listed below, sequenced in a study of cytomegalovirus exposure and HLA in healthy donors. The PCR was carried out with 60 Vbeta primers and 13 Jbeta primers. Some clones are missing from TCRdb's copy, which holds only in-frame ones; the method was immunoSEQ multiplex PCR. The sample includes some 120,000 clones, roughly 78% of them seen just once. Sequenced sample: PBMCs. The receptors were gathered from a man in his thirties or forties in good health and CMV-seronegative.

The chain joins TRBV4-2 to TRBJ1-4; D is uncertain. This CDR3 region has 18 residues. Germline V gives CDR1 LGHNA, CDR2 YNFKEQ. Trimming cost V 0 bases and J 0 bases, with 14 bases left between them. As DNA, the CDR3 is TGTGCCAGCAGCCAAGATCCTACCGCGTACGCAACTAATGAAAAACTGTTTTTT. It encodes CASSQDPTAYATNEKLFF.

This clone has a handful of counts. The chain carries TRBV6-5 and TRBJ2-7; no clear D gene. V was clipped by 0 bases and J by 2 bases, with 11 bases between them. Germline V gives CDR1 MNHEY, CDR2 SVGAGI. The CDR3 length is 15 residues. CDR3 in DNA: TGTGCCAGCAGTTACTCGTTGTACAGAACCTACGAGCAGTACTTC. Translated, it gives CASSYSLYRTYEQYF.

The CDR3 DNA is TGTGCCAGTTGCCGCGGAAGCACAGATACGCAGTATTTT. Its protein is CASCRGSTDTQYF. The chain is built from TRBV7-3 and TRBJ2-3; no clear D gene. Deletions cut 9 bases from V and 0 bases from J, with 10 bases between. This CDR3 comprises 13 residues. Germline assignment: CDR1 SGHTA and CDR2 FQGTGA.

This CDR3 is CASSHGITEQFF. As DNA, the CDR3 is TGTGCCAGCAGTCACGGGATAACTGAGCAGTTCTTC. The chain has TRBV7-6 and TRBJ2-1; TRBD2 is a possible D gene (5 bases). From germline, CDR1 is SGHVS and CDR2 FNYEAQ. V shed 6 bases and J shed 9 bases, with 12 bases lying between them. The CDR3 consists of 12 residues.

The gene calls are TRBV20-1 and TRBJ2-5; unclear D gene. The J call is doubtful: the DNA matches TRBJ2-7 better. Germline V gene sequence: CDR1 DFQATT, CDR2 SNEGSKA (reference sequence). CDR3 length: 11 residues. The chain's CDR3 is CSAPSPYEQYF. Here the CDR3 DNA reads TGCAGTGCTCCTTCCCCCTACGAGCAGTACTTC.

This clone has a single count. V usage is TRBV30 and J usage is TRBJ1-6, with 7 nucleotides matching TRBD1. The CDR3 spans 14 residues. The germline gives CDR1 GTSNPN, CDR2 SVGIG (reference sequence). Trimming at V came to 0 bases and at J to 9 bases, leaving 5 bases not matched to a gene. CDR3 sequence: CAWSVRQGGSPLHF. The CDR3 bases are TGTGCCTGGAGTGTCCGGCAGGGGGGTTCACCCCTCCACTTT.

The rearrangement links TRBV19 to TRBJ1-6, with 9 bases lining up with TRBD1. This CDR3 comprises 12 residues. Germline CDR1 LNHDA, CDR2 SQIVND (reference sequence). Trimming removed 10 bases from V and 9 bases from J; junction bases left unmatched: 4. CDR3 in amino acids: CATGTGSSPLHF. CDR3 in DNA: TGTGCCACCGGGACAGGGTCTTCACCCCTCCACTTT.

This clone was detected a few times. The rearrangement uses TRBV6-4 and TRBJ2-3, with 10 positions matching TRBD2. Unmatched junction bases numbered 2, after V lost 4 bases and J lost 1 base. The germline gives CDR1 MRHNA, CDR2 SNTAGT. The CDR3 consists of 15 residues. The CDR3 DNA is TGTGCCAGCAGTGGCGGGACTAGCGGCACAGATACGCAGTATTTT. It codes for CASSGGTSGTDTQYF.

The chain joins TRBV9 to TRBJ1-1, with D unclear. This CDR3 has 13 residues. V shed 3 bases and J shed 5 bases, with 11 bases lying between them. Germline V gene sequence: CDR1 SGDLS, CDR2 YYNGEE. The CDR3 DNA follows: TGTGCCAGCAGCGCGGACGCGGGGACTGAAGCTTTCTTT. It yields the protein CASSADAGTEAFF.

The chain recombines TRBV7-2 with TRBJ1-2; TRBD1 might be the D (6 bases). Germline assignment: CDR1 SGHTA and CDR2 FQGNSA. Trimming left V 4 bases short and J 8 bases short, with 20 bases between. The CDR3 contains 15 residues. The CDR3 DNA reads TGTGCCAGCAGCTCCCAGGGACAAAATTGGATGGGCTACACCTTC. Translation: CASSSQGQNWMGYTF.

This clone was seen more than once but under ten times. The V and J genes are TRBV2 and TRBJ1-2; D gene uncertain. Germline CDR1 SNHLY, CDR2 FYNNEI. The length of the CDR3 is 16 residues. V gave up 6 bases and J gave up 0 bases, with 17 bases separating them. CDR3: CASRSQTPFANYGYTF. The CDR3 nucleotides read TGTGCCAGCAGGAGCCAAACTCCATTCGCTAACTATGGCTACACCTTC.

A remark on this clone: The junction does not match germline at one end; this may be a read error. This chain joins TRBV2 and TRBJ1-5, with D perhaps matching TRBD1 (6 bases). Germline CDR1 and CDR2: SNHLY and FYNNEI. This CDR3 contains 14 residues. The CDR3 coding sequence is TGTGCCGGCAGTGACGGGGGGGCGGGTCAGCCCCAGCATTTT. Its protein product is CAGSDGGAGQPQHF.

The V and J genes are TRBV6-4 and TRBJ2-3; TRBD2 aligns across 16 bases. The CDR3 sequence is 17 residues long. From germline, CDR1 is MRHNA and CDR2 SNTAGT. V was clipped by 2 bases and J by 2 bases; unmatched bases: 1. The CDR3 nucleotides read TGTGCCAGCAGTGACGGGACTAGCGGGGGGGCCACAGATACGCAGTATTTT. It codes for CASSDGTSGGATDTQYF.

V usage is TRBV7-9 and J usage is TRBJ1-5, with 7 bases lining up with TRBD1. V was clipped by 7 bases and J by 11 bases; unmatched bases: 14. Germline V gene data show CDR1 as SEHNR and CDR2 as FQNEAQ (reference sequence). This CDR3 spans 14 amino acids. As DNA, the CDR3 is TGTGCCAGCACGATGACAGGGTCCATGGAGGCCCAGCATTTT. It is translated as CASTMTGSMEAQHF.

Written as DNA, the CDR3 is TGTGCCAGCAGTTACGGACAGGCCGACTCTGGAAACACCATATATTTT. Translating gives CASSYGQADSGNTIYF. The chain is built from TRBV6-6 and TRBJ1-3; 7 bases fit TRBD1. CDR1 and CDR2 (germline): MNHNY, SVGAGI (reference sequence). CDR3 length: 16 residues. V lost 2 bases to trimming and J lost 0 bases; unmatched junction nucleotides: 4.

V and J are TRBV2 and TRBJ1-5; maybe TRBD1 (5 bases). V gave up 8 bases and J gave up 4 bases, with 15 bases separating them. The CDR3 spans 14 residues. The germline V gene encodes CDR1 SNHLY and CDR2 FYNNEI. DNA of the CDR3: TGTGCCAGCTCGAGAGGGGAGGAGAATCAGCCCCAGCATTTT. Translated, it gives CASSRGEENQPQHF.

The rearrangement links TRBV2 to TRBJ1-1, with D tentatively TRBD1 (6 bases). CDR3 length: 15 amino acids. V was pared by 3 bases and J by 0 bases, with 11 bases between. CDR1 and CDR2 (germline): SNHLY, FYNNEI. The CDR3 loop reads CASSEDSAMNTEAFF. The CDR3 DNA is TGTGCCAGCAGTGAGGACAGTGCCATGAACACTGAAGCTTTCTTT.

Comment on this clone: Mismatch with germline at one junction end may stem from a read error. The V call is TRBV5-4, the J call TRBJ1-4, with 8 bases fitting TRBD1. Looked up from germline, CDR1 is SGHNT and CDR2 is YYREEE (reference sequence). The CDR3 loop spans 15 amino acids. The CDR3 reads CASSSGGQGHEKLFF. For the CDR3, the DNA is TGCGCCAGCAGCTCAGGCGGACAGGGACATGAAAAACTGTTTTTT.

This rearrangement joins TRBV11-2 to TRBJ2-1; TRBD1 matches at 8 bases. After removal of 5 bases from V and 4 bases from J, the junction contained 10 bases not matched to a gene. This CDR3 spans 16 amino acids. The germline V gene encodes CDR1 SGHAT and CDR2 FQNNGV. DNA of the CDR3: TGTGCCAGCAGCCTACGAGGGGACAGGTCATACAATGAGCAGTTCTTC. Residues: CASSLRGDRSYNEQFF.

The rearrangement joins TRBV12-2 to TRBJ1-1; the listed D gene, TRBD1, was not tested against the DNA. TRBV12-2 is a pseudogene segment. The CDR3 contains 18 residues. The CDR3 protein is CASRLDRGSGPVNTEAFF. The CDR3, as DNA: TGTGCAAGTCGCCTAGACAGGGGGTCGGGTCCGGTGAACACTGAAGCTTTCTTT.

The chain couples TRBV28 to TRBJ1-3; no reliable D call. V lost 1 base, J lost 4 bases, and 11 bases lay in between. Germline-derived CDR1 and CDR2 are MDHEN and SYDVKM. The length of the CDR3 is 15 residues. CDR3 sequence reads: CASSLSSVGGNTIYF. CDR3 DNA: TGTGCCAGCAGTTTATCATCCGTGGGCGGAAACACCATATATTTT. Using reference TRBV28 and TRBJ1-3 for the parts outside the CDR3, the full variable domain is DVKVTQSSRYLVKRTGEKVFLECVQDMDHENMFWYRQDPGLGLRLIYFSYDVKMKEKGDIPEGYSVSREKKERFSLILESASTNQTSMYLCASSLSSVGGNTIYFGEGSWLTVV.

This rearrangement joins TRBV9 to TRBJ1-2; 9 nucleotides line up with TRBD1. The CDR3 loop spans 15 amino acids. Trimming cost V 0 bases and J 7 bases; bases outside gene matches: 7. Germline loops: CDR1 SGDLS, CDR2 YYNGEE. Written as DNA, the CDR3 is TGTGCCAGCAGCGTAGTAGGGACAGGGTCGTCTGGCTACACCTTC. Translating it yields CASSVVGTGSSGYTF.